The source of this TCR beta chain is a study of identical twins. Regarding this clonotype: The antigen is undetermined.

V shed 1 base and J 1 base; nucleotides not matched to a gene: 5. CDR1 is DFQATT, CDR2 SNEGSKA, per germline (reference sequence). The CDR3 consists of 15 residues. Healthy Caucasians supplied all donations. The study, taken as a whole, reports: There is a chance that invariant MAIT and iNKT cells partially muddied zero-insertion analyses.

Each CDR3 protein is one row after TCRdb ran MiXCR on the 5' RACE reads. The data contain under 900,000 distinct CDR3 sequences, about 20% of them singletons. This sample also appeared in a second study, on T cells expressing NK-cell markers. Per that study: For a few donors, these clonotypes were likewise the leading ones in the CD3+CD56-NKG2C+ fraction.

The sequencing input was PBMCs. The origin of this receptor is a woman between 18 and 30 years old in good health. The chain combines TRBV20-1 with TRBJ2-3; 7 bases match TRBD2. CDR3 nucleotides: TGCAGTGCTAGAGTCCGGACTAGTGGCACAGATACGCAGTATTTT. Translated, it gives CSARVRTSGTDTQYF.